Given below is one T cell receptor beta chain in context. The data were taken from a study of cytomegalovirus exposure and HLA in healthy donors. PCR primers comprised 60 Vbeta and 13 Jbeta primers. Repertoires were generated with immunoSEQ multiplex PCR, while TCRdb's copy carries only in-frame clones and drops some. The sample has about 190,000 clones; roughly 80% are singletons. Germline assignment: CDR1 SGHTA and CDR2 FQGNSA. Unmatched junction bases numbered 16, after V lost 3 bases and J lost 7 bases. The CDR3 extends over 19 amino acids. The chain links TRBV7-2 to TRBJ1-6, with 9 bases aligning to TRBD1. This sequence was found in a man between 35 and 55 years old in good health and CMV-seropositive. The sample comprised PBMCs. This CDR3 is CASSLGQGNPVGRNSPLHF. In DNA, the CDR3 is TGTGCCAGCAGCTTGGGACAGGGCAACCCAGTGGGACGGAATTCACCCCTCCACTTT.